These 2 T cell receptor beta chains share one sample of origin, sequenced in a study of blood T cell repertoires in COVID-19. Libraries were prepared by immunoSEQ multiplex PCR; TCRdb keeps only in-frame clonotypes and omits some of them. This sample carries 50,000 or so clones, around nine tenths of them seen once, and the ten largest clones take 14%. Sequencing was done on a sample of peripheral blood. All receptors derive from a human donor with active COVID-19. The donor label of this sample is uncertain.

This rearrangement joins TRBV13 to TRBJ2-7; 10 bases are a match to TRBD2. Looked up from germline, CDR1 is PRHDT and CDR2 is FYEKMQ (reference sequence). The length of the CDR3 is 15 residues. Losses at the gene ends were 5 bases for V and 1 base for J; bases not matched to a gene: 5. The CDR3 DNA reads TGTGCCAGCAGCCCGTGGACTAGCGGTTCCTACGAGCAGTACTTC. Its translation is CASSPWTSGSYEQYF. The whole variable domain, filled in from reference TRBV13 and TRBJ2-7, reads AAGVIQSPRHLIKEKRETATLKCYPIPRHDTVYWYQQGPGQDPQFLISFYEKMQSDKGSIPDRFSAQQFSDYHSELNMSSLELGDSALYFCASSPWTSGSYEQYFGPGTRLTVT.

The chain uses TRBV4-3 and TRBJ2-2, with D maybe TRBD2 (7 bases). The CDR3 runs 15 residues. The V and J ends lost 3 bases and 5 bases respectively, with 13 bases between them. Germline values: CDR1 LGHNA, CDR2 YSLEER. The CDR3 bases are TGCGCCAGCAGCCATTGGGGGGGACATACCGGGGAGCTGTTTTTT. Amino acids: CASSHWGGHTGELFF.